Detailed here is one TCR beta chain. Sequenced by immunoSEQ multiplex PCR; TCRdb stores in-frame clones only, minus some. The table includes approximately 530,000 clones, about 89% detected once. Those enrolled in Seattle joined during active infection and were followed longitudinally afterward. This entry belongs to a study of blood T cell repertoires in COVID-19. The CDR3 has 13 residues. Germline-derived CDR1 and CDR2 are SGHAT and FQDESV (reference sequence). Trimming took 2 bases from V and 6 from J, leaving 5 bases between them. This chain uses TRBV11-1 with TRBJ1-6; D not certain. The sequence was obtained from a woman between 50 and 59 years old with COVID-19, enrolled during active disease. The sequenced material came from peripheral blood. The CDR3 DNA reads TGTGCCAGCAGCTTAACTTCTAATTCACCCCTCCACTTT. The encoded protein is CASSLTSNSPLHF.